This T cell receptor (beta chain) was observed in a study of tumor-infiltrating lymphocytes in oesophageal squamous cell carcinoma. The CDR3 has 17 residues if both end residues are counted. The germline V gene has CDR1 MNHNS and CDR2 SASEGT. TCRdb analysed the PCR reads with MiXCR anew, one entry per CDR3 protein. The data show about 12,000 distinct CDR3 sequences, roughly 54% seen once. With respect to this clonotype: The missing conserved phenylalanine or tryptophan at the end of this CDR3 makes a read error likely. The DNA is left out, because the CDR3 cannot be placed on it with certainty; the CDR3 is given as TCRdb lists it.

This TCR was sampled from a female donor with esophageal squamous cell carcinoma. V and J are TRBV6-1 and TRBJ2-5; the table names TRBD2, a call not compared with the DNA. Sequenced sample: esophageal tumor tissue. The CDR3: CASSLRRGTGSPLHFGN.